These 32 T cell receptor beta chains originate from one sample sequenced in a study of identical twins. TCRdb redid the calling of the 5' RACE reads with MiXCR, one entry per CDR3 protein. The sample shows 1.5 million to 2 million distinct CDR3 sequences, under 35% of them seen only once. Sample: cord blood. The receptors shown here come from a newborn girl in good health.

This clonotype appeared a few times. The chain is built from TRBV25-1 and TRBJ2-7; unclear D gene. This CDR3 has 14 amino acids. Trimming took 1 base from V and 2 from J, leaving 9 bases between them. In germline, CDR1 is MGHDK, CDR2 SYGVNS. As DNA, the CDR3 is TGTGCCAGCAGTGAATCTGGGAAAACCTACGAGCAGTACTTC. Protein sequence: CASSESGKTYEQYF.

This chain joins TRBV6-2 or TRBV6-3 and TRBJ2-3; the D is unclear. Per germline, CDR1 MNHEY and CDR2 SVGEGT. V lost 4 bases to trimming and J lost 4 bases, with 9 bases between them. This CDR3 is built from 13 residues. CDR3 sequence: CASSSKGPDTQYF. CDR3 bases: TGTGCCAGCAGTTCCAAGGGCCCAGATACGCAGTATTTT.

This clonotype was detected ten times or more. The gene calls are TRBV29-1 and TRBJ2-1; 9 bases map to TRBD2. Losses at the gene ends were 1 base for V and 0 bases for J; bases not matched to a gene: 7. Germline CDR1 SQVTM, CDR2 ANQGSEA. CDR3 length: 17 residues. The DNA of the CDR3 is TGCAGCGTTGAAGCGGGGTATAGCGGGAGCTCCTACAATGAGCAGTTCTTC. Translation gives CSVEAGYSGSSYNEQFF.

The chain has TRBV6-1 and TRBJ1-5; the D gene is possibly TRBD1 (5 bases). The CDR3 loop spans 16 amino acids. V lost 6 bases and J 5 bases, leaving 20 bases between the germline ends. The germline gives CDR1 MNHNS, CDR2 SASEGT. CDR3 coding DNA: TGTGCCAGCAGGTCTTCTCCGACAGTCCACGATCAGCCCCAGCATTTT. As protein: CASRSSPTVHDQPQHF.

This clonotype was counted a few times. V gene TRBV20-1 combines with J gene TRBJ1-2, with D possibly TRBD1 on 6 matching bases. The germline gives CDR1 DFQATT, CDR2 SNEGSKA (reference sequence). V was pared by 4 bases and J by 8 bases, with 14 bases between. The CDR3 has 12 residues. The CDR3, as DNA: TGCAGTGCTACCAGACACAGGGTCGGCTACACCTTC. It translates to CSATRHRVGYTF.

The CDR3 reads CAWSVRGRTDTQYF. The CDR3 DNA follows: TGTGCCTGGAGTGTCCGGGGCCGCACAGATACGCAGTATTTT. The rearrangement uses TRBV30 and TRBJ2-3, with D perhaps being TRBD1 or TRBD2 (5 bases each). Trimming shortened V by 0 bases and J by 1 base, and 8 bases separated the two germline ends. Germline CDR1 and CDR2: GTSNPN and SVGIG (reference sequence). This CDR3 is 14 amino acids long.

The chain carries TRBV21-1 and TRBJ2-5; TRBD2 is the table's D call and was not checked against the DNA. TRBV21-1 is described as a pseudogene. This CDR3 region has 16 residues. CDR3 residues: CASSNSRRAHVETQYF. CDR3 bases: TGTGCCAGCAGCAACTCTCGGCGGGCCCACGTCGAGACCCAGTACTTC.

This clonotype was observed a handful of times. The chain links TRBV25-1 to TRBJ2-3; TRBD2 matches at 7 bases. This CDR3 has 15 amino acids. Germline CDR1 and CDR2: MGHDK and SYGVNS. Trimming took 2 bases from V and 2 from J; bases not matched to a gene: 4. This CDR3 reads CASSEKSGVTDTQYF. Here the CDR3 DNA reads TGTGCCAGCAGTGAAAAAAGCGGGGTCACAGATACGCAGTATTTT.

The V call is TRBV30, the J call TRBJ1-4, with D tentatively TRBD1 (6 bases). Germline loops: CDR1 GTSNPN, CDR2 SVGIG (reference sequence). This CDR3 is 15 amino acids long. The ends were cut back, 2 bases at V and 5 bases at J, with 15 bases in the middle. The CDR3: CAWSYGGAGNEKLFF. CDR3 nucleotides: TGTGCCTGGAGTTACGGGGGCGCAGGGAATGAAAAACTGTTTTTT.

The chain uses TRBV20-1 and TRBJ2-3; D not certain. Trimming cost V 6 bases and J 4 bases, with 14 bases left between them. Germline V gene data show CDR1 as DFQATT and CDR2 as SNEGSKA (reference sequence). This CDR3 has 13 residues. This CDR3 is CSAKGPVPDTQYF. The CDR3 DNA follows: TGCAGTGCGAAAGGACCGGTCCCAGATACGCAGTATTTT.

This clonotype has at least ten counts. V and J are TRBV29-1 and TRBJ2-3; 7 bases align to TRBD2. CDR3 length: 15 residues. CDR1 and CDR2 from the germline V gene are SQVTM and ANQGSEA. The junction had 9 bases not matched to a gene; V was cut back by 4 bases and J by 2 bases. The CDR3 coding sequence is TGCAGCGTTGGGGGACGGGAGGCCGACACAGATACGCAGTATTTT. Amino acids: CSVGGREADTDTQYF.

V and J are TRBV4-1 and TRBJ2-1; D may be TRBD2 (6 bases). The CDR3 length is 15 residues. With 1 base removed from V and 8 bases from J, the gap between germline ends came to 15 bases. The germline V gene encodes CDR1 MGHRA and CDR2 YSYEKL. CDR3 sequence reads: CASSQVVASVHEQFF. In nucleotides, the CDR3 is TGCGCCAGCAGCCAAGTCGTTGCTAGCGTCCATGAGCAGTTCTTC.

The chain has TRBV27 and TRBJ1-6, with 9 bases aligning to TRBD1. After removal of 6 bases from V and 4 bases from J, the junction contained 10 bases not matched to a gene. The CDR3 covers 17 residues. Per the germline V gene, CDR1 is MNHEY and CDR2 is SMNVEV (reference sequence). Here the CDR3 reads CASSRNTGGSYNSPLHF. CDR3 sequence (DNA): TGTGCCAGCAGCCGAAACACAGGGGGCTCATATAATTCACCCCTCCACTTT.

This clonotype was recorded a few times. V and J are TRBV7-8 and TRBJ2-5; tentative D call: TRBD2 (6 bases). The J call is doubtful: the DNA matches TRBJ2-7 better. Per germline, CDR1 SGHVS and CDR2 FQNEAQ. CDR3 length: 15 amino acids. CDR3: CASSSSGGWAYEQYF. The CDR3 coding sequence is TGTGCCAGCAGCTCCAGTGGGGGGTGGGCTTACGAGCAGTACTTC.

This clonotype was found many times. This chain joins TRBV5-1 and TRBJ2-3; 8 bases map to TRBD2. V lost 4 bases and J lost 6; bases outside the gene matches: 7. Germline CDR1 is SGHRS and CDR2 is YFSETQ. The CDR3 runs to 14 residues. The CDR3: CASSPGGVEDTQYF. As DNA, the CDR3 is TGCGCCAGCAGCCCGGGAGGGGTTGAGGATACGCAGTATTTT. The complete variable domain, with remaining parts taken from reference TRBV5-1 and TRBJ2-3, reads KAGVTQTPRYLIKTRGQQVTLSCSPISGHRSVSWYQQTPGQGLQFLFEYFSETQRNKGNFPGRFSGRQFSNSRSEMNVSTLELGDSALYLCASSPGGVEDTQYFGPGTRLTVL.

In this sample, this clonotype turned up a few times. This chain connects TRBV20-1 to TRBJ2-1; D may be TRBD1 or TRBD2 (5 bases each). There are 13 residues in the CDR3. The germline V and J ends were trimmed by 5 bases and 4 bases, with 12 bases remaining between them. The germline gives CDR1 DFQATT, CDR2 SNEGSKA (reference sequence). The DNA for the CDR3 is TGCAGTGCTTGCCCTTGGGGGTACAATGAGCAGTTCTTC. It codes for CSACPWGYNEQFF.

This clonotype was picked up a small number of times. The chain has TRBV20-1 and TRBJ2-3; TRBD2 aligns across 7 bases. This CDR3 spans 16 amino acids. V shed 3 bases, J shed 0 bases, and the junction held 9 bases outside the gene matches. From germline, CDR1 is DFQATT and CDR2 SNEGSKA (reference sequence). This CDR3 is CSARASGEPSTDTQYF. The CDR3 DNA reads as TGCAGTGCTAGGGCCAGCGGGGAACCTAGCACAGATACGCAGTATTTT.

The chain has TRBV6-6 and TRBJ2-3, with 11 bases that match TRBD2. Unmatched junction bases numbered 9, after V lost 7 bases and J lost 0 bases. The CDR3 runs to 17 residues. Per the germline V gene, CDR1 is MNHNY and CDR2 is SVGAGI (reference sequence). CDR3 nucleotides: TGTGCCAGCACCGGACTAGCGGGTACCTCTAGCACAGATACGCAGTATTTT. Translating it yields CASTGLAGTSSTDTQYF.

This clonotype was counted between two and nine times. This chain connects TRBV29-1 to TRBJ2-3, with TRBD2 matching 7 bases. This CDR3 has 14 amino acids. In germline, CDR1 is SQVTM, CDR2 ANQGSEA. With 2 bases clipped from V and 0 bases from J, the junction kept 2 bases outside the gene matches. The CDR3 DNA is TGCAGCGTTGAACCTAGCGGAAGCACAGATACGCAGTATTTT. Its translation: CSVEPSGSTDTQYF.

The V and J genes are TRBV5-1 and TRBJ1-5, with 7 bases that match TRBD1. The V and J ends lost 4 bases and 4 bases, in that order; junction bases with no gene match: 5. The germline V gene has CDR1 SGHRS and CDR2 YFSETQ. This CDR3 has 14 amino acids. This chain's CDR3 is CASSPEGANQPQHF. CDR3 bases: TGCGCCAGCAGCCCGGAGGGGGCGAATCAGCCCCAGCATTTT.

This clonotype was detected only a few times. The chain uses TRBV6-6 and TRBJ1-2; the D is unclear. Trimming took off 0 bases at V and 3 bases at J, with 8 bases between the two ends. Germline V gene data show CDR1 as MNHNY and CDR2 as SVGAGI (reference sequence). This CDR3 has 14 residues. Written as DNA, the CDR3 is TGTGCCAGCAGTTACTCCGCCCTTGACTATGGCTACACCTTC. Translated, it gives CASSYSALDYGYTF.

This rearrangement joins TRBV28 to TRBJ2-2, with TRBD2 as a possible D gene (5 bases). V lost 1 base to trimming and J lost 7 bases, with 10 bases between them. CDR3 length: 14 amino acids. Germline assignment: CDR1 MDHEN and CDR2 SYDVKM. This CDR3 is CASSLSGEGGELFF. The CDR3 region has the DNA TGTGCCAGCAGTTTATCCGGGGAAGGCGGGGAGCTGTTTTTT.

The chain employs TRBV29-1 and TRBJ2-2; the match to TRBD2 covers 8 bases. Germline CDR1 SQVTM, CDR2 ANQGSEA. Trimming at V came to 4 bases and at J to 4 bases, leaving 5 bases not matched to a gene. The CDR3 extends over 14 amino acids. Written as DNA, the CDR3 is TGCAGCGTTGGTTGGCGGGGGGCCACCGGGGAGCTGTTTTTT. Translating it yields CSVGWRGATGELFF.

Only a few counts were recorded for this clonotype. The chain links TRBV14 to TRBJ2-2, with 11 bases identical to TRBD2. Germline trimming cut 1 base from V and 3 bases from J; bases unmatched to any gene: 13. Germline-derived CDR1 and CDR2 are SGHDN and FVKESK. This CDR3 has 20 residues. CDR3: CASSQAHLTSGRRHTGELFF. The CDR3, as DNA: TGTGCCAGCAGCCAAGCCCACCTTACTAGCGGGAGACGTCACACCGGGGAGCTGTTTTTT.

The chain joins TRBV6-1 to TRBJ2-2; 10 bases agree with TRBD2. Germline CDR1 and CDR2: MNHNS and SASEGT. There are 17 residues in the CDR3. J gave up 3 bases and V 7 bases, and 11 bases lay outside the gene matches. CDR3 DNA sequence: TGTGCCAGCATAGGACTAGCGGCCTTATATTACACCGGGGAGCTGTTTTTT. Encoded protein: CASIGLAALYYTGELFF.

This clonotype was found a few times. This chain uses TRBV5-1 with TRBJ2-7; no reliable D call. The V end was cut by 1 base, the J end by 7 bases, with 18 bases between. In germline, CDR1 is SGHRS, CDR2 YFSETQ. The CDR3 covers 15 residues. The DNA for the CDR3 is TGCGCCAGCAGCTTGTTCCCCGGCGCTAACAATGAGCAGTACTTC. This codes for CASSLFPGANNEQYF. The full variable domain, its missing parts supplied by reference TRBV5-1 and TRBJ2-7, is KAGVTQTPRYLIKTRGQQVTLSCSPISGHRSVSWYQQTPGQGLQFLFEYFSETQRNKGNFPGRFSGRQFSNSRSEMNVSTLELGDSALYLCASSLFPGANNEQYFGPGTRLTVT.

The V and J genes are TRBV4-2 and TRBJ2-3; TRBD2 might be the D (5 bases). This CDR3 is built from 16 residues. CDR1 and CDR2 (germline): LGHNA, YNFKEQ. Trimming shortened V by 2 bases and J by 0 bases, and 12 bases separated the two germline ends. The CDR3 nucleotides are TGTGCCAGCAGCCAATCTTTGCGGGTGAGCACAGATACGCAGTATTTT. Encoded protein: CASSQSLRVSTDTQYF.

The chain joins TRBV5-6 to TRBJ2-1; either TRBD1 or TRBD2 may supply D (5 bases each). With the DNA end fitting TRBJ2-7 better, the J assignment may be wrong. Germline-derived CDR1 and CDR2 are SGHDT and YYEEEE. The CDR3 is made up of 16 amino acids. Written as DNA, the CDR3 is TGTGCCAGCAGTACGCCGGGACCCTTATTTTACAATGAGCAGTACTTC. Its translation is CASSTPGPLFYNEQYF.

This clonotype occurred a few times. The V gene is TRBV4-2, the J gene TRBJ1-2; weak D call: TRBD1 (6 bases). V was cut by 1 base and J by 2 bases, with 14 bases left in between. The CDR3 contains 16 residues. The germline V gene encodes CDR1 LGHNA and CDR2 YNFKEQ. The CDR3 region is CASSQGAGGSNYGYTF. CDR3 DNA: TGTGCCAGCAGCCAAGGAGCCGGGGGCAGCAACTATGGCTACACCTTC.

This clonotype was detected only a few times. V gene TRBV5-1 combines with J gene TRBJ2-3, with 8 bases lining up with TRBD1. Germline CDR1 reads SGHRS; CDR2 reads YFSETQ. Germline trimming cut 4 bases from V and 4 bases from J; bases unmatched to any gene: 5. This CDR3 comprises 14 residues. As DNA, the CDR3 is TGCGCCAGCAGCACGGACAGGGTAGCAGATACGCAGTATTTT. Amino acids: CASSTDRVADTQYF.

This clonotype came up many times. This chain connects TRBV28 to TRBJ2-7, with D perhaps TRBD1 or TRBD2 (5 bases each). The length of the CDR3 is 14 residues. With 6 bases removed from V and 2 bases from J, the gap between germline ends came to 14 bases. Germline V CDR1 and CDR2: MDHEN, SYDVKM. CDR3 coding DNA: TGTGCCAGCAGCTTGAGGGGATCTCCCTACGAGCAGTACTTC. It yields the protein CASSLRGSPYEQYF.

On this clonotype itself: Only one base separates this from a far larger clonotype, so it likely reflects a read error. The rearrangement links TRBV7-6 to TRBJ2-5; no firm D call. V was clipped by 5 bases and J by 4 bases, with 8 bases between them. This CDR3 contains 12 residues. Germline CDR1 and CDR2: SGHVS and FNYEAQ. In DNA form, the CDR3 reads TGTGCCAGCAGCGGGGATCGAGAGACCCAGTACTTC. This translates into CASSGDRETQYF.